This passage covers 26 T cell receptor beta chains from one sample sequenced in a study of CD8 T cells in Susac syndrome. RNA was extracted with the RNeasy kit, and a quantity of about 0.5 to 1 ug was reverse transcribed using random hexamers. TCRdb reanalysed the immunoSEQ multiplex PCR reads using MiXCR and keeps one entry per CDR3 protein. Among around 200,000 distinct CDR3 sequences listed, around 95% were seen once. Sequencing was carried out using CD4+ T cells from PBMCs. These TCRs come from a human donor with multiple sclerosis.

The chain combines TRBV3-1 with TRBJ2-2; D gene unclear. Germline lookup yields CDR1 LGHDT and CDR2 YNNKEL (reference sequence). CDR3 length: 15 amino acids. V dropped 1 base and J dropped 2 bases, with 8 bases sitting between them. Written as DNA, the CDR3 is TGTGCCAGCAGCCAAGTCGCGTACAACACCGGGGAGCTGTTTTTT. It codes for CASSQVAYNTGELFF.

The genes are TRBV20-1 and TRBJ2-3; D gene uncertain. Germline-derived CDR1 and CDR2 are DFQATT and SNEGSKA (reference sequence). This CDR3 has 14 amino acids. The V gene lost 3 bases and the J gene lost 2 bases, with 12 bases spanning the gap. The CDR3 DNA reads TGCAGTGCTAGGACCGACCGGCCCACAGATACGCAGTATTTT. Protein: CSARTDRPTDTQYF.

The CDR3 here is CASSLSGGASEQFF. The CDR3 DNA reads TGTGCCAGCAGCTTGAGCGGGGGGGCATCTGAGCAGTTCTTC. The genes are TRBV5-6 and TRBJ2-1, with 10 bases lining up with TRBD2. The CDR3 totals 14 residues. Germline-derived CDR1 and CDR2 are SGHDT and YYEEEE. V dropped 1 base and J dropped 9; count of bases not matched to a gene: 4.

This chain joins TRBV15 and TRBJ2-2; perhaps TRBD1 as D (6 bases). The ends were cut back, 4 bases at V and 5 bases at J, with 14 bases in the middle. This CDR3 has 15 amino acids. The germline CDR1 and CDR2 sequences are LNHNV and YYDKDF (reference sequence). CDR3 sequence: CATSTRQASTGELFF. The CDR3 nucleotides are TGTGCCACCAGCACCCGACAGGCTTCGACCGGGGAGCTGTTTTTT.

The V gene is TRBV24-1, the J gene TRBJ2-3, with 11 bases fitting TRBD2. Germline CDR1 is KGHDR and CDR2 is SFDVKD. The CDR3 loop spans 17 amino acids. J lost 5 bases, V lost 2 bases, and 8 bases had no gene match. The CDR3 protein is CATSDSTTSGERDTQYF. CDR3 bases: TGTGCCACCAGTGATTCGACGACTAGCGGGGAGAGAGATACGCAGTATTTT.

This sequence joins TRBV30 and TRBJ1-1; the match to TRBD1 covers 9 bases. V shed 2 bases and J 9 bases; nucleotides not matched to a gene: 4. Germline V CDR1 and CDR2: GTSNPN, SVGIG (reference sequence). This CDR3 comprises 12 residues. CDR3 protein: CAWSWTGEKAFF. The CDR3, as DNA: TGTGCCTGGAGTTGGACAGGGGAAAAAGCTTTCTTT.

The rearrangement uses TRBV6-1 and TRBJ2-1; D may be TRBD1 (5 bases). Trimming cost V 7 bases and J 0 bases, with 16 bases left between them. Germline CDR1 and CDR2: MNHNS and SASEGT. The CDR3 extends over 16 amino acids. CDR3 protein: CASTLRTPDSYNEQFF. The CDR3 nucleotides are TGTGCCAGCACCTTACGGACACCTGACTCCTACAATGAGCAGTTCTTC.

V gene TRBV20-1 combines with J gene TRBJ2-7, with 7 bases fitting TRBD1. This CDR3 comprises 13 residues. The ends lost 4 bases at V and 2 bases at J; junction bases unmatched: 5. Germline values: CDR1 DFQATT, CDR2 SNEGSKA (reference sequence). CDR3 amino acids: CSATPGGTYEQYV. DNA of the CDR3: TGCAGTGCTACCCCAGGGGGAACCTACGAGCAGTACGTC.

CDR3 DNA: TGTGCCAGCAGCCTCAATCACGGGACAGATACGCAGTATTTT. Translation gives CASSLNHGTDTQYF. The V and J genes are TRBV7-9 and TRBJ2-3; no clear D. Trimming cost V 5 bases and J 3 bases, with 12 bases left between them. Germline lookup yields CDR1 SEHNR and CDR2 FQNEAQ (reference sequence). This CDR3 comprises 14 residues.

The rearrangement joins TRBV20-1 to TRBJ2-2; D gene ambiguous. The V and J ends lost 2 bases and 5 bases respectively, with 9 bases between them. This CDR3 contains 13 residues. Germline assignment: CDR1 DFQATT and CDR2 SNEGSKA (reference sequence). The CDR3 DNA reads TGCAGTGCTAGAAGGTCCGAGACCGGGGAGCTGTTTTTT. Translating gives CSARRSETGELFF.

CDR3 sequence (DNA): TGTGCCTGGAGTCTGACAGGGGGATTTGCTGGGGCCAACGTCCTGACTTTC. Its translation is CAWSLTGGFAGANVLTF. V is TRBV30 and J is TRBJ2-6; the match to TRBD1 covers 9 bases. This CDR3 comprises 17 residues. Germline lookup yields CDR1 GTSNPN and CDR2 SVGIG (reference sequence). After removal of 2 bases from V and 2 bases from J, the junction contained 7 bases not matched to a gene.

This chain links TRBV2 with TRBJ1-2; 9 bases match TRBD1. The CDR3 has 14 amino acids. The J segment lost 6 bases and the V segment lost 7 bases, leaving 9 bases of the junction unmatched. CDR1 is SNHLY and CDR2 is FYNNEI in the germline V gene. The CDR3 reads CASIAGTGYNGYTF. In DNA, the CDR3 is TGTGCCAGCATCGCCGGGACAGGGTACAATGGCTACACCTTC.

In nucleotides, the CDR3 is TGTGCCAGCAGCGCGGGACAGATCGATCAGCCCCAGCATTTT. The encoded protein is CASSAGQIDQPQHF. The genes are TRBV9 and TRBJ1-5; 7 nucleotides line up with TRBD1. The CDR3 extends over 14 amino acids. V lost 3 bases and J lost 5; bases outside the gene matches: 5. CDR1 is SGDLS and CDR2 is YYNGEE in the germline V gene.

J is TRBJ2-7 and V is TRBV30, with 10 bases identical to TRBD2. Germline values: CDR1 GTSNPN, CDR2 SVGIG (reference sequence). This CDR3 comprises 19 residues. V shed 4 bases, J shed 2 bases, and the junction held 20 bases outside the gene matches. Here the CDR3 reads CAWKERFGKKAGGTYEQYF. In DNA form, the CDR3 reads TGTGCCTGGAAAGAACGGTTTGGGAAGAAAGCGGGGGGGACCTACGAGCAGTACTTC. The whole variable domain, filled in from reference TRBV30 and TRBJ2-7, reads SQTIHQWPATLVQPVGSPLSLECTVEGTSNPNLYWYRQAAGRGLQLLFYSVGIGQISSEVPQNLSASRPQDRQFILSSKKLLLSDSGFYLCAWKERFGKKAGGTYEQYFGPGTRLTVT.

The chain uses TRBV29-1 and TRBJ2-3, with 10 bases identical to TRBD1. With V trimmed by 4 bases and J by 4 bases, 14 bases remained unmatched. The CDR3 has 17 amino acids. CDR1 and CDR2 (germline): SQVTM, ANQGSEA. The CDR3 region is CSVVVTGGSVYPDTQYF. DNA of the CDR3: TGCAGCGTTGTCGTGACAGGGGGCTCCGTTTACCCAGATACGCAGTATTTT.

V is TRBV12-3 or TRBV12-4 and J is TRBJ2-1, with D uncertain. The V gene lost 3 bases and the J gene lost 7 bases, with 4 bases spanning the gap. The CDR3 extends over 11 amino acids. This chain's CDR3 is CASSFANEQFF. DNA for the CDR3: TGTGCCAGCAGTTTCGCGAATGAGCAGTTCTTC.

The rearrangement uses TRBV11-2 and TRBJ2-7; D assignment may be TRBD1 or TRBD2 (5 bases each). CDR1 SGHAT and CDR2 FQNNGV come from the germline V gene. Trimming shortened V by 4 bases and J by 6 bases, and 19 bases separated the two germline ends. CDR3 length equals 15 residues. Written as DNA, the CDR3 is TGTGCCAGCAGCTCACACATTGGGGCAGGGAGCGAGCAGTACGTC. It codes for CASSSHIGAGSEQYV.

This chain uses TRBV20-1 with TRBJ2-5, with no clear D. V lost 2 bases to trimming and J lost 5 bases, with 12 bases between them. In germline, CDR1 is DFQATT, CDR2 SNEGSKA (reference sequence). The CDR3 length is 13 residues. This CDR3 reads CSARSSPAETQYF. Here the CDR3 DNA reads TGCAGTGCTAGAAGCAGCCCGGCGGAGACCCAGTACTTC.

This clonotype was seen a handful of times. The chain combines TRBV3-1 with TRBJ1-1; D unclear. The CDR3 sequence is 14 residues long. The V end was cut by 0 bases, the J end by 1 base, with 6 bases between. The germline gives CDR1 LGHDT, CDR2 YNNKEL (reference sequence). CDR3 sequence: CASSQDVGNTEAFF. The CDR3 DNA follows: TGTGCCAGCAGCCAAGATGTGGGGAACACTGAAGCTTTCTTT.

This clonotype has a single count. This sequence joins TRBV3-1 and TRBJ1-2; D not resolved. Germline assignment: CDR1 LGHDT and CDR2 YNNKEL (reference sequence). Deletions cut 0 bases from V and 7 bases from J, with 6 bases between. The CDR3 runs 12 residues. The CDR3 DNA reads TGTGCCAGCAGCCAAGAAGGCTCTGGCTACACCTTC. Translated: CASSQEGSGYTF.

The chain has TRBV18 and TRBJ2-4; D gene ambiguous. This CDR3 has 12 residues. V lost 10 bases and J lost 5, with 12 bases in between. The germline CDR1 and CDR2 sequences are KGHSH and LQKENI. DNA of the CDR3: TGTGCCACCTCGCCGGACGAAAACATTCAGTACTTC. Amino acid sequence: CATSPDENIQYF.

CDR3 sequence (DNA): TGTGCCAGCAGTTCCTCGACAGGGGAGCAGTACTTC. Translated: CASSSSTGEQYF. This rearrangement joins TRBV12-3 or TRBV12-4 to TRBJ2-7, with 7 bases aligning to TRBD1. This CDR3 has 12 residues. V lost 4 bases, J lost 7 bases, and 4 bases stayed unmatched.

This chain uses TRBV20-1 with TRBJ2-5, with TRBD2 identical over 10 bases. Germline trimming cut 3 bases from V and 5 bases from J; bases unmatched to any gene: 12. This CDR3 comprises 16 residues. Germline loops: CDR1 DFQATT, CDR2 SNEGSKA (reference sequence). The CDR3 sequence: CSASPPLAGTGETQYF. The CDR3 nucleotides read TGCAGTGCTAGCCCCCCACTAGCGGGGACCGGGGAGACCCAGTACTTC.

The V call is TRBV20-1, the J call TRBJ1-2, with 9 bases identical to TRBD1. J was trimmed by 8 bases and V by 1 base; bases with no gene match: 5. The CDR3 extends over 13 amino acids. Per germline, CDR1 DFQATT and CDR2 SNEGSKA (reference sequence). The CDR3 spells CSARGQGGRGYTF. The CDR3 nucleotides are TGCAGTGCTAGAGGACAGGGGGGACGGGGCTACACCTTC.

J is TRBJ2-2 and V is TRBV29-1, with TRBD1 matching 7 bases. Per germline, CDR1 SQVTM and CDR2 ANQGSEA. This CDR3 is 13 amino acids long. Unmatched junction bases numbered 3, after V lost 5 bases and J lost 3 bases. The DNA of the CDR3 is TGCAGCGTTAACAGGGGAGACACCGGGGAGCTGTTTTTT. Protein: CSVNRGDTGELFF.

V and J are TRBV14 and TRBJ1-6; D possibly corresponds to TRBD1 (6 bases). Germline-derived CDR1 and CDR2 are SGHDN and FVKESK. This CDR3 has 14 amino acids. V lost 0 bases, J lost 10 bases, and 10 bases lay in between. CDR3 in DNA: TGTGCCAGCAGCCAAGAGGGGGGGCGATCACCCCTCCACTTT. It encodes CASSQEGGRSPLHF.